A selection of T cell receptor beta chains follows, all from one sample in a study of radiotherapy plus CTLA-4 blockade in lung cancer. Profiling relied on immunoSEQ multiplex PCR, and the TCRdb table lists in-frame clones only, not all of them. The sample records about 59,000 clones, approximately 67% being singletons. The starting material was peripheral blood, obtained from a patient treated with radiotherapy plus ipilimumab. The receptors shown here come from a human donor with non-small cell lung cancer whose response to radiotherapy plus ipilimumab could not be evaluated. CDR3s include the opening cysteine and the closing phenylalanine or tryptophan. D genes are given only for firm matches. Not all rows give a size; the values are once, few, many and, for expanded clones, a class.

CDR3aa: CASSVGGVGQSYEQYF
CDR3nt: TGTGCCAGCAGCGTAGGAGGGGTGGGACAGTCCTACGAGCAGTACTTC
abundance: -
d_gene: TRBD1
v_gene: TRBV9
j_gene: TRBJ2-7

CDR3aa: CASSLDSQKQETQYF
CDR3nt: TGTGCCAGCAGCTTAGATTCACAGAAACAAGAGACCCAGTACTTC
abundance: once
d_gene: -
v_gene: TRBV11-3
j_gene: TRBJ2-5

CDR3aa: CASTTGGGGGGELFF
CDR3nt: TGTGCCAGCACCACTGGCGGGGGCGGCGGGGGGGAGCTGTTTTTT
abundance: -
d_gene: -
v_gene: TRBV28
j_gene: TRBJ2-2

CDR3aa: CASSLARGTFVYEQYF
CDR3nt: TGTGCCAGCAGCTTGGCTCGGGGAACCTTCGTGTACGAGCAGTACTTC
abundance: many
d_gene: -
v_gene: TRBV5-8
j_gene: TRBJ2-7

CDR3aa: CASSGWRQETQYF
CDR3nt: TGTGCCAGCAGTGGGTGGCGGCAAGAGACCCAGTACTTC
abundance: -
d_gene: -
v_gene: TRBV2
j_gene: TRBJ2-5

CDR3aa: CSVSPTSGGTGDTQYF
CDR3nt: TGCAGCGTTTCTCCGACTAGCGGGGGGACGGGGGATACGCAGTATTTT
abundance: -
d_gene: TRBD2
v_gene: TRBV29-1
j_gene: TRBJ2-3

CDR3aa: CASSLLRGEQYF
CDR3nt: TGTGCCAGCAGCTTGTTACGAGGCGAGCAGTACTTC
abundance: -
d_gene: -
v_gene: TRBV7-9
j_gene: TRBJ2-7

CDR3aa: CASSSRDRGASGSTDTQYF
CDR3nt: TGCGCCAGCAGCTCCCGGGACAGGGGGGCTAGCGGCAGCACAGATACGCAGTATTTT
abundance: few
d_gene: TRBD1
v_gene: TRBV5-1
j_gene: TRBJ2-3

CDR3aa: CASRALFRQGKSHEQFF
CDR3nt: TGTGCCAGTAGAGCCCTCTTTCGACAGGGGAAATCACATGAGCAGTTCTTC
abundance: few
d_gene: TRBD1
v_gene: TRBV19
j_gene: TRBJ2-1

CDR3aa: CASRETTGVSGYTF
CDR3nt: TGTGCCAGCAGAGAGACAACAGGGGTATCTGGCTACACCTTC
abundance: few
d_gene: TRBD1
v_gene: TRBV9
j_gene: TRBJ1-2

CDR3aa: CASSQEDRRNQPQHF
CDR3nt: TGCGCCAGCAGCCAGGAGGACAGGCGTAATCAGCCCCAGCATTTT
abundance: once
d_gene: TRBD1
v_gene: TRBV4-1
j_gene: TRBJ1-5

CDR3aa: CASSFATGRSSGNTIYF
CDR3nt: TGTGCCAGCAGCTTTGCGACAGGGAGAAGCTCTGGAAACACCATATATTTT
abundance: -
d_gene: TRBD1
v_gene: TRBV7-2
j_gene: TRBJ1-3

CDR3aa: CASSLASGAYNEQFF
CDR3nt: TGTGCCAGCAGCTTAGCTAGCGGGGCCTACAATGAGCAGTTCTTC
abundance: -
d_gene: TRBD2
v_gene: TRBV7-2
j_gene: TRBJ2-1

CDR3aa: CASTRDLPGQSNEKLFF
CDR3nt: TGTGCCAGCACCCGAGATTTACCGGGACAGAGTAATGAAAAACTGTTTTTT
abundance: few
d_gene: TRBD1
v_gene: TRBV2
j_gene: TRBJ1-4

CDR3aa: CASSSRDSTYEQYF
CDR3nt: TGTGCCAGCAGCTCCCGGGACAGTACCTACGAGCAGTACTTC
abundance: few
d_gene: TRBD1
v_gene: TRBV13
j_gene: TRBJ2-7